This T cell receptor (beta chain) was sequenced during a study of read filtering for tumor transcriptome and immune sequencing (dated by TCRdb to the early 2020s). A note on the overall study: The cohort consisted of some 16 male and under 15 female patients, with a mean age of around 60 years and an age range of roughly 45 to 80. After DNase treatment, whole-transcriptome libraries were prepared with the TruSeq RNA Access Library Prep Kit. By revised international staging, 8 or 9 patients were R-ISS I, some 17 were R-ISS II and more than five were R-ISS III. Per sample, about 4.05 to 10.27 million TCR-region mapped reads were obtained with IR-seq, compared with only about 85 to 1,400 with RNA-seq. A main aim was a read-filtering strategy for immune repertoire data, specifically whether clonotypes supported by a single read should be removed. Using the same bone marrow samples, the study compared TCR repertoires obtained by targeted immune repertoire sequencing with those obtained by bulk whole-transcriptome sequencing.

This clonotype appeared many times. There is no known antigen for this receptor. No base quality information exists; no much larger clone differs at one position. The germline V gene encodes CDR1 KGHSH and CDR2 LQKENI. V is reduced by 3 bases and J by 0 bases, leaving a spacing of 12 bases between them. The CDR3 measures 15 amino acids from cysteine to phenylalanine. The entry retains the CDR3 DNA only, 45 bases that are in frame from base 1. What the research found in general, with its limitations: IR-seq captured clonotypes at much higher depth and more reliably than RNA-seq, and smaller IR-seq throughput sufficed to identify most shared clonotypes. The correlation between IR-seq and RNA-seq shared clonotype proportions rose when single-read clonotypes were removed. Rather than purified T cells, the sorted CD138-negative fraction was a mixed bone marrow immune population. Single-read clonotypes made up about four fifths of clonotypes but 3.5% to 4.5% of total reads in IR-seq, and 74.6% of clonotypes and 44.6% of reads in RNA-seq.

TCR libraries were built from about 400 ng RNA with the Immunoverse kit, using molecular barcoded adaptors covering alpha/delta and beta/gamma chains. TCR library preparation was performed with the same RNA that was used for transcriptome sequencing. Sequencing of TCR libraries was carried out on an Illumina HiSeq 4000 with 2 x 150 cycles. As for the authors' bioinformatics: With MiXCR, TCR reads were aligned to human V, D, J and C references and assembled into CDR3 clonotypes, with quality filtering and error correction included. The tcR package in R was used for analysis of clonotype counts and gene usage diversity. For inspection of raw mapping reads, RNA-seq reads were mapped by STAR aligner version 2.5.3a onto GRCh37 of the human genome. IR-seq fastq files were randomly downsampled with Seqtk 1.3 to test the effect of sequencing depth on detected clonotypes. The raw public reads went through TCRdb reprocessing: fastp at Q25, MiXCR clone calling, in-frame beta chains kept. Merged by CDR3 protein, the rows form single entries marked with the most common genes and DNA. TCRdb, not the original authors, processed these V and J calls. In this sample the table shows tens of thousands of distinct CDR3 sequences, approximately 12% of which occur a single time. Together, the top ten hold 13% to 15% of the sample.

Each patient had bone marrow sampled at the time of active disease. Ficoll-Hypaque density gradient centrifugation was used to isolate bone marrow mononuclear cells. CD138-negative cells were obtained by negative selection after labeling with CD138 magnetic microbeads on a MACS separator, removing myeloma plasma cells. Purity of the isolated cells was checked by flow cytometry on an Attune NxT using CD138 antibodies. Total RNA was extracted using TRIzol reagent and was quantified on a NanoDrop spectrophotometer. For each patient, the CD138-negative bone marrow sample underwent paired RNA-seq and IR-seq.

The chain uses TRBV18 and TRBJ2-7; the D gene is possibly TRBD1 or TRBD2, each agreeing over 5 bases. The receptor was derived from a donor aged 40 or older with multiple myeloma. The sample comprised a population of CD138-negative cells sorted from bone marrow. In the paper's terms, the cell subset or site label means: bone marrow mononuclear cells depleted of CD138+ plasma/myeloma cells by negative magnetic selection. The nucleotide sequence reads TGTGCCAGCTCACCCGGGACCGAAAGCTCCTACGAGCAGTACTTC. This yields the protein CASSPGTESSYEQYF. When the CDR3 is completed using the reference TRBV18 and TRBJ2-7 genes on either side, the full variable domain is NAGVMQNPRHLVRRRGQEARLRCSPMKGHSHVYWYRQLPEEGLKFMVYLQKENIIDESGMPKERFSAEFPKEGPSILRIQQVVRGDSAAYFCASSPGTESSYEQYFGPGTRLTVT.